A single TCR beta chain is shown here with its context. V dropped 4 bases and J dropped 2 bases, with 16 bases sitting between them. The germline CDR1 and CDR2 sequences are SGHDT and YYEEEE. CDR3 length: 16 residues. The assay was carried out at the deep level. Evenly divided among several immunoSEQ plates was the genomic DNA of each subset. Here immunoSEQ multiplex PCR was the method, and the copy in TCRdb shows in-frame clones only, minus some. The sample has millions of clones; roughly 92% are singletons. This specimen belongs to a study of shared clonotypes between healthy human individuals. Sequencing was done on a sample of naive CD4+ T cells sorted from blood. Subset here: CD45RA+ positively selected. This clonotype was obtained from a young man in good health. The chain is built from TRBV5-6 and TRBJ1-5; tentative D call: TRBD1 (5 bases). CDR3 in amino acids: CASSPDGGAGNQPQHF. CDR3 nucleotide sequence: TGTGCCAGCAGCCCAGACGGCGGGGCTGGCAATCAGCCCCAGCATTTT. The full variable domain, completed using reference TRBV5-6 and TRBJ1-5, is DAGVTQSPTHLIKTRGQQVTLRCSPKSGHDTVSWYQQALGQGPQFIFQYYEEEERQRGNFPDRFSGHQFPNYSSELNVNALLLGDSALYLCASSPDGGAGNQPQHFGDGTRLSIL.